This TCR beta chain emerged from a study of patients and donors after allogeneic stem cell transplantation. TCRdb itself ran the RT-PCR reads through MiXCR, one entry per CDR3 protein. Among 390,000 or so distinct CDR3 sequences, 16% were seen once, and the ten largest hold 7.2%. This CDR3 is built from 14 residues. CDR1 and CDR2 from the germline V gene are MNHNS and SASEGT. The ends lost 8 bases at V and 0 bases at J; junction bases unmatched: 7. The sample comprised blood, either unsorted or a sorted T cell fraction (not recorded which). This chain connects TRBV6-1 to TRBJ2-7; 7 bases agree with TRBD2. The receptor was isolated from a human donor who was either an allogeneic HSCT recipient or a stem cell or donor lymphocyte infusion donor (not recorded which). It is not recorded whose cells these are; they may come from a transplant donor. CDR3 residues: CASAFSGPSYEQYF. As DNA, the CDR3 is TGTGCCAGCGCGTTTAGCGGGCCCTCCTACGAGCAGTACTTC.